Each of the 5 T cell receptor beta chains below was sequenced from the same sample in a study of beta chain features in type 1 diabetes. The authors reverse transcribed all of the isolated RNA, so sequencing captured expressed TCRB transcripts. TCRdb's copy holds only in-frame clones and misses some; the assay was immunoSEQ multiplex PCR. The data contain 35,000 or so clones, almost 65% of them singletons. The sample taken for sequencing was Tregs from blood. Receptors originate from a woman younger than 45 in good health.

This chain uses TRBV5-1 with TRBJ2-5, with D unresolved. The CDR3 has 13 amino acids. Germline V gene data show CDR1 as SGHRS and CDR2 as YFSETQ. Trimming shortened V by 4 bases and J by 2 bases, and 9 bases separated the two germline ends. CDR3 DNA sequence: TGCGCCAGCAGCCTACAGATTCAAGAGACCCAGTACTTC. Translating it yields CASSLQIQETQYF.

The rearrangement links TRBV5-4 to TRBJ2-5, with D possibly being TRBD2 (7 bases). Trimming cost V 1 base and J 5 bases, with 12 bases left between them. Per germline, CDR1 SGHNT and CDR2 YYREEE (reference sequence). The CDR3 length is 14 residues. In DNA form, the CDR3 reads TGTGCCAGCAGCTTGAGGGGGGGCTTTGAGACCCAGTACTTC. It encodes CASSLRGGFETQYF.

The J gene is TRBJ2-1, the V gene TRBV5-1; D call uncertain. V dropped 1 base and J dropped 4 bases, with 6 bases sitting between them. The V gene's germline CDR1 is SGHRS and CDR2 YFSETQ. CDR3 length: 13 residues. The chain's CDR3 is CASSLYRYNEQFF. CDR3 sequence (DNA): TGCGCCAGCAGCTTGTATAGATACAATGAGCAGTTCTTC.

The rearrangement links TRBV7-3 to TRBJ2-6, with 7 bases aligning to TRBD1. With 3 bases clipped from V and 4 bases from J, the junction kept 3 bases outside the gene matches. CDR3 length: 15 amino acids. In germline, CDR1 is SGHTA, CDR2 FQGTGA. The CDR3 region has the DNA TGTGCCAGCAGCTTTACAGGGGTAGGGGCCAACGTCCTGACTTTC. It is translated as CASSFTGVGANVLTF.

This clone is termed medium-sized (0.01 to 0.1%). This chain uses TRBV18 with TRBJ2-3; 11 bases agree with TRBD2. Germline CDR1 is KGHSH and CDR2 is LQKENI. V lost 3 bases, J lost 0 bases, and 11 bases stayed unmatched. CDR3 size: 19 residues. The CDR3 sequence is CASSPRFLAGGTSTDTQYF. As DNA, the CDR3 is TGTGCCAGCTCACCGCGGTTCCTAGCGGGAGGAACTAGCACAGATACGCAGTATTTT.